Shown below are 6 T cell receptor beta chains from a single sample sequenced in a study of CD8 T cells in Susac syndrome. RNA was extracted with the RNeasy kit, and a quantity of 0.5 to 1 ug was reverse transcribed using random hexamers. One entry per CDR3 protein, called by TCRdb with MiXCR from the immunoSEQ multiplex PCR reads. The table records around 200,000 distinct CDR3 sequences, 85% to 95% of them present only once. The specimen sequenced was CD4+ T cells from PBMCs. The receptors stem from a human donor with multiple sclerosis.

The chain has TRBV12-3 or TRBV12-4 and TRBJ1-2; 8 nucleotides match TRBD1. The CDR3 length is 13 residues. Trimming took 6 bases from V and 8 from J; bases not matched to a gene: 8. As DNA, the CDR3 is TGTGCCAGCAGGGCCTCAGGGGGCGCAGGCTACACCTTC. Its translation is CASRASGGAGYTF.

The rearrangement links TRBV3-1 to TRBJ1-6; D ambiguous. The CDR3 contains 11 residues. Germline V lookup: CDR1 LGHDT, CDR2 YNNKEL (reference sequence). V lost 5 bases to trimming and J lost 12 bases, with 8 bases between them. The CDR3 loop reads CASSSTGPLHF. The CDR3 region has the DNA TGTGCCAGCAGCTCGACCGGACCCCTCCACTTT.

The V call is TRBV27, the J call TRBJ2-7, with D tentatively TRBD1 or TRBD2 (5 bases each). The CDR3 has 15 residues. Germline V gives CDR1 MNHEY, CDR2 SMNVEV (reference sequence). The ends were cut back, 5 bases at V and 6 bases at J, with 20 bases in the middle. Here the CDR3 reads CASSPPGPQTREQYF. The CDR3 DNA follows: TGTGCCAGCAGTCCCCCGGGACCCCAGACTCGCGAGCAGTACTTC.

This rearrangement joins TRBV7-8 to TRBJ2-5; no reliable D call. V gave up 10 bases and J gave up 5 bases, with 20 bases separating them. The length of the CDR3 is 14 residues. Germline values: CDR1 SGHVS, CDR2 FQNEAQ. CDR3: CATVGRPGRETQYF. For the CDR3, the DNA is TGTGCCACCGTTGGGCGCCCGGGTCGCGAGACCCAGTACTTC.

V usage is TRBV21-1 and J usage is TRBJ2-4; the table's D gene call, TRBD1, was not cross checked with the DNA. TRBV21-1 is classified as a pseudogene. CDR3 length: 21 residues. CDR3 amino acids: CASSKGYWVRGMGRGKNIQYF. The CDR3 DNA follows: TGTGCCAGCAGCAAAGGGTATTGGGTAAGGGGGATGGGACGAGGAAAAAACATTCAGTACTTC.

The CDR3 coding sequence is TGTGCCAGCAGCCAAGAGGGTGTAGTCGGGGGGCTGGGCTATGGCTACACCTTC. This sequence encodes CASSQEGVVGGLGYGYTF. The chain employs TRBV3-1 and TRBJ1-2; TRBD1 is a possible D gene (6 bases). The V end was cut by 0 bases, the J end by 4 bases, with 21 bases between. In germline, CDR1 is LGHDT, CDR2 YNNKEL (reference sequence). The CDR3 contains 18 residues.